This T cell receptor beta chain was documented in a study of T cells in Graves' hyperthyroidism and ophthalmopathy. Template material for amplifying TCR beta CDR3 regions consisted of RNA transcripts. The TCR CDR3 first-round RT-PCR relied on the HTBI primer set. TCRdb redid the calling of the multiplex PCR reads with MiXCR, one entry per CDR3 protein. The repertoire holds over 450,000 distinct CDR3 sequences, roughly 17% seen once, with approximately 15% in the top ten. Diagnostic decisions used clinical symptoms, serum thyroxine and TRAb, thyroid ultrasound and orbital computed tomography. Trimming pared 1 base from V and 9 bases from J, leaving 10 bases between. CDR3 size: 14 residues. Germline CDR1 and CDR2: SGHDN and FVKESK.

This clonotype was obtained from a woman in her late teens or twenties with Graves' ophthalmopathy. The sequencing input was blood. The chain has TRBV14 and TRBJ1-6, with D unclear. The chain's CDR3 is CASSQARSASPLHF. The CDR3 DNA is TGTGCCAGCAGCCAAGCTAGGTCGGCTTCACCCCTCCACTTT.